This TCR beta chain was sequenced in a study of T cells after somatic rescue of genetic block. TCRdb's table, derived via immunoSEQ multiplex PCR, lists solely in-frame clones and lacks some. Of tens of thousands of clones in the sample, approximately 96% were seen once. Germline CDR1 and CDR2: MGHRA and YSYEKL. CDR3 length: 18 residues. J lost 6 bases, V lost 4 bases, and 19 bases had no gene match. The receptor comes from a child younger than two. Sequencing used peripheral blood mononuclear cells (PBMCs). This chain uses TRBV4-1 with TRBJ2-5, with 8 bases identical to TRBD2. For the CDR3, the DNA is TGCGCCAGCAGCCTACACGAATGGACTAGCCCTAACGAGAAGACCCAGTACTTC. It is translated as CASSLHEWTSPNEKTQYF.